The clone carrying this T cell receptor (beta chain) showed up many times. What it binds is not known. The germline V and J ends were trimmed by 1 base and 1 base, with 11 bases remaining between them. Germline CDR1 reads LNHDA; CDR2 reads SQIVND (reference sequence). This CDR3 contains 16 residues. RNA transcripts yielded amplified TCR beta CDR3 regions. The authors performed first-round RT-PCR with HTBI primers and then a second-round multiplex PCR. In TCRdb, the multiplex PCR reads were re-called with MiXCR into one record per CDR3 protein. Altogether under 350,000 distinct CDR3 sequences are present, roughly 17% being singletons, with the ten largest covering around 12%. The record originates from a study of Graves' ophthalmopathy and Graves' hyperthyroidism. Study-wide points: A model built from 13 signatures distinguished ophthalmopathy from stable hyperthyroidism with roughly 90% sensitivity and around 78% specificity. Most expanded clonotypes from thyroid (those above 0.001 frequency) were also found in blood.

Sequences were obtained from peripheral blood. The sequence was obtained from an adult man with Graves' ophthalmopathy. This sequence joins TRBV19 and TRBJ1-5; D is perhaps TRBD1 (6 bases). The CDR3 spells CASSIVRGASNQPQHF. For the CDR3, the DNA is TGTGCCAGTAGTATAGTGCGGGGGGCGAGCAATCAGCCCCAGCATTTT.